Each of the 28 T cell receptor beta chains below was sequenced from the same sample in a study of blood T cell repertoires in COVID-19. TCRdb's table, derived via immunoSEQ multiplex PCR, lists solely in-frame clones and lacks some. Among fewer than 350,000 clones listed, roughly 89% were seen once. The sample was peripheral blood. The receptors shown here come from a man in his forties with acute or convalescent COVID-19.

V usage is TRBV5-6 and J usage is TRBJ2-2, with D possibly TRBD2 on 5 matching bases. The CDR3 spans 15 residues. The V end was cut by 5 bases, the J end by 4 bases, with 15 bases between. Looked up from germline, CDR1 is SGHDT and CDR2 is YYEEEE. In nucleotides, the CDR3 is TGTGCCAGCAGTTGGGGAGCAGGTAGCACCGGGGAGCTGTTTTTT. This translates into CASSWGAGSTGELFF.

The J gene is TRBJ1-5, the V gene TRBV5-1, with 7 positions matching TRBD1. The germline V gene has CDR1 SGHRS and CDR2 YFSETQ. V lost 2 bases, J lost 7 bases, and 3 bases stayed unmatched. The length of the CDR3 is 13 residues. CDR3 sequence (DNA): TGCGCCAGCAGCTTCACAGGGGACCAGCCCCAGCATTTT. It is translated as CASSFTGDQPQHF. Together with reference TRBV5-1 and TRBJ1-5, the CDR3 gives the full variable domain: KAGVTQTPRYLIKTRGQQVTLSCSPISGHRSVSWYQQTPGQGLQFLFEYFSETQRNKGNFPGRFSGRQFSNSRSEMNVSTLELGDSALYLCASSFTGDQPQHFGDGTRLSIL.

This clone was counted a few times. The chain uses TRBV5-1 and TRBJ1-1; D may be TRBD1 (5 bases). The CDR3 runs 14 residues. The V and J ends lost 4 bases and 6 bases respectively, with 16 bases between them. Germline CDR1 reads SGHRS; CDR2 reads YFSETQ. The CDR3 DNA follows: TGCGCCAGCAGCCAACAGGTAATGGCCGCTGAAGCTTTCTTT. This translates into CASSQQVMAAEAFF.

The J gene is TRBJ1-1, the V gene TRBV12-5; D is possibly TRBD1 (5 bases). There are 14 residues in the CDR3. The V end was cut by 6 bases, the J end by 7 bases, with 18 bases between. Per germline, CDR1 LGHNT and CDR2 FRNRAP. The DNA of the CDR3 is TGTGCTAGTGGGGCAGGGCCCGCGGGGGGTGAAGCTTTCTTT. This encodes CASGAGPAGGEAFF.

V gene TRBV7-8 combines with J gene TRBJ2-7, with 7 positions matching TRBD1. The CDR3 totals 14 residues. Germline CDR1 reads SGHVS; CDR2 reads FQNEAQ. V was clipped by 5 bases and J by 2 bases; unmatched bases: 6. The chain's CDR3 is CASSLRQGPYEQYF. The CDR3 DNA sequence: TGTGCCAGCAGCCTTAGACAGGGACCCTACGAGCAGTACTTC.

The V call is TRBV7-2, the J call TRBJ2-1; D remains unclear. Germline-derived CDR1 and CDR2 are SGHTA and FQGNSA. The V end lost 5 bases, the J end lost 9 bases, and 11 bases lay between the germline ends. CDR3 size: 12 residues. CDR3 nucleotide sequence: TGTGCCAGCAGCGCCGGTACGGGTGAGCAGTTCTTC. Residues: CASSAGTGEQFF. The full variable domain, completed using reference TRBV7-2 and TRBJ2-1, is GAGVSQSPSNKVTEKGKDVELRCDPISGHTALYWYRQSLGQGLEFLIYFQGNSAPDKSGLPSDRFSAERTGGSVSTLTIQRTQQEDSAVYLCASSAGTGEQFFGPGTRLTVL.

The rearrangement links TRBV7-3 to TRBJ1-2; 8 bases map to TRBD1. The CDR3 is made up of 14 amino acids. The germline CDR1 and CDR2 sequences are SGHTA and FQGTGA. V was clipped by 5 bases and J by 3 bases; unmatched bases: 5. The CDR3 region has the DNA TGTGCCAGCAGCCTACAGGGGGGAGACTATGGCTACACCTTC. The encoded protein is CASSLQGGDYGYTF.

The V and J genes are TRBV19 and TRBJ2-1; 9 bases line up with TRBD2. The CDR3 covers 15 residues. V gave up 5 bases and J gave up 8 bases; unmatched junction bases: 10. Per germline, CDR1 LNHDA and CDR2 SQIVND (reference sequence). This CDR3 is CASSPAGGTRDEQFF. The CDR3 region has the DNA TGTGCCAGTAGTCCAGCGGGGGGCACCCGAGATGAGCAGTTCTTC.

This sequence joins TRBV10-3 and TRBJ2-7; a weak D match, TRBD2 (5 bases). The V gene lost 2 bases and the J gene lost 4 bases, with 21 bases spanning the gap. Germline CDR1 is ENHRY and CDR2 is SYGVKD. CDR3 length equals 17 residues. CDR3 coding DNA: TGTGCCATCAGTGAGCTCGAATCTTGGACCGGGAATTACGAGCAGTACTTC. This codes for CAISELESWTGNYEQYF.

The chain's CDR3 is CASSKSGTGYEQYF. CDR3 sequence (DNA): TGTGCCAGCAGCAAATCCGGGACAGGCTACGAGCAGTACTTC. V usage is TRBV11-3 and J usage is TRBJ2-7; 8 bases align to TRBD1. Germline assignment: CDR1 SGHNT and CDR2 YENEEA. This CDR3 has 14 residues. Trimming cost V 5 bases and J 3 bases; bases outside gene matches: 6.

In its sample, this clone was seen once. The chain couples TRBV10-3 to TRBJ1-3; D might be TRBD1 (6 bases). In germline, CDR1 is ENHRY, CDR2 SYGVKD. V gave up 6 bases and J gave up 2 bases, with 11 bases separating them. The CDR3 extends over 14 amino acids. The CDR3, as DNA: TGTGCCATCAGCGGACAGATCACTGGAAACACCATATATTTT. This encodes CAISGQITGNTIYF.

This sequence joins TRBV3-1 (or the pseudogene TRBV3-2) and TRBJ2-7; D is undetermined. Trimming shortened V by 3 bases and J by 2 bases, and 8 bases separated the two germline ends. Germline CDR1 reads LGHDT; CDR2 reads YNNKEL (reference sequence). This CDR3 has 13 residues. CDR3 protein: CASSQPGAYEQYF. CDR3 DNA: TGTGCCAGCAGCCAGCCCGGAGCCTACGAGCAGTACTTC.

This chain links TRBV3-1 (or the pseudogene TRBV3-2) with TRBJ1-6; TRBD1 matches 8 bases. The V segment lost 2 bases and the J segment 4 bases; nucleotides outside the gene matches: 1. CDR1 LGHDT and CDR2 YNNKEL come from the germline V gene (reference sequence). CDR3 length equals 15 residues. The CDR3 reads CASSQRQGYNSPLHF. CDR3 nucleotides: TGTGCCAGCAGCCAAAGACAGGGGTATAATTCACCCCTCCACTTT.

The rearrangement joins TRBV18 to TRBJ1-1; 8 bases fit TRBD1. Germline assignment: CDR1 KGHSH and CDR2 LQKENI. The CDR3 loop spans 14 amino acids. Trimming took 4 bases from V and 3 from J; bases not matched to a gene: 4. CDR3: CASSQSDRDTEAFF. The CDR3 coding sequence is TGTGCCAGCTCACAATCGGACAGGGACACTGAAGCTTTCTTT.

The chain combines TRBV3-1 (or the pseudogene TRBV3-2) with TRBJ2-5; 9 nucleotides match TRBD1. Germline V lookup: CDR1 LGHDT, CDR2 YNNKEL (reference sequence). There are 20 residues in the CDR3. V lost 1 base, J lost 7 bases, and 22 bases stayed unmatched. Written as DNA, the CDR3 is TGTGCCAGCAGCCAAGTTCCCGGGACAGGGTCTTATGGGGGGTGGTGGACCCAGTACTTC. Translating gives CASSQVPGTGSYGGWWTQYF.

The chain uses TRBV6-2 or TRBV6-3 and TRBJ1-5, with 8 positions matching TRBD1. Germline V gives CDR1 MNHEY, CDR2 SVGEGT. CDR3 length: 17 amino acids. Germline trimming cut 4 bases from V and 7 bases from J; bases unmatched to any gene: 15. The CDR3 bases are TGTGCCAGCAGTTTACGACCGGGACAGGTCGGGGAACAGCCCCAGCATTTT. This gives the protein CASSLRPGQVGEQPQHF.

J is TRBJ1-1 and V is TRBV9; 12 bases map to TRBD1. This CDR3 has 17 amino acids. Germline values: CDR1 SGDLS, CDR2 YYNGEE. V lost 3 bases to trimming and J lost 4 bases; unmatched junction nucleotides: 10. In DNA form, the CDR3 reads TGTGCCAGCAGCGAGTCCCCGGGACAGGGGGCATCCACTGAAGCTTTCTTT. This encodes CASSESPGQGASTEAFF.

The V call is TRBV5-4, the J call TRBJ2-1, with a possible D match to TRBD1 (7 bases). Trimming shortened V by 7 bases and J by 2 bases, and 10 bases separated the two germline ends. This CDR3 is 13 amino acids long. CDR1 is SGHNT and CDR2 is YYREEE in the germline V gene (reference sequence). CDR3 DNA: TGTGCCAGCCAGGGGGGAACCTACAATGAGCAGTTCTTC. As protein: CASQGGTYNEQFF.

The chain is built from TRBV7-9 and TRBJ2-3; D possibly corresponds to TRBD2 (6 bases). CDR1 is SEHNR and CDR2 is FQNEAQ in the germline V gene (reference sequence). The CDR3 has 15 residues. Trimming cost V 5 bases and J 4 bases, with 16 bases left between them. The DNA for the CDR3 is TGTGCCAGCAGCCCCGGGGTGGGGGGACCAGATACGCAGTATTTT. Protein: CASSPGVGGPDTQYF.

The chain combines TRBV7-3 with TRBJ1-1, with 7 nucleotides matching TRBD1. Trimming at V came to 5 bases and at J to 4 bases, leaving 4 bases not matched to a gene. CDR1 SGHTA and CDR2 FQGTGA come from the germline V gene. There are 13 residues in the CDR3. CDR3 sequence reads: CASSLNRGTEAFF. The CDR3 nucleotides are TGTGCCAGCAGCCTAAACAGGGGCACTGAAGCTTTCTTT.

The J gene is TRBJ1-2, the V gene TRBV12-3 or TRBV12-4; a weak D match, TRBD1 (5 bases). This CDR3 region has 13 residues. V gave up 5 bases and J gave up 6 bases, with 13 bases separating them. The CDR3 DNA reads TGTGCCAGCAGTCAGGGTCCCTTAAATGGCTACACCTTC. Residues: CASSQGPLNGYTF.

The CDR3 loop reads CASSVGGGVINEQFF. CDR3 bases: TGTGCCAGCAGTGTGGGAGGGGGGGTGATCAATGAGCAGTTCTTC. This sequence joins TRBV2 and TRBJ2-1, with a possible D match to TRBD2 (7 bases). Germline CDR1 reads SNHLY; CDR2 reads FYNNEI. The CDR3 is 15 amino acids. V gave up 4 bases and J gave up 6 bases, with 16 bases separating them. The full variable domain, with the rest looked up from reference TRBV2 and TRBJ2-1, is EPEVTQTPSHQVTQMGQEVILRCVPISNHLYFYWYRQILGQKVEFLVSFYNNEISEKSEIFDDQFSVERPDGSNFTLKIRSTKLEDSAMYFCASSVGGGVINEQFFGPGTRLTVL.

The gene calls are TRBV5-1 and TRBJ1-2, with TRBD1 matching 9 bases. The CDR3 spans 14 residues. The J segment lost 4 bases and the V segment lost 8 bases, leaving 9 bases of the junction unmatched. Per the germline V gene, CDR1 is SGHRS and CDR2 is YFSETQ. The DNA of the CDR3 is TGCGCCAGTGGGAACAGGGGGCGAGGCTATGGCTACACCTTC. Its translation is CASGNRGRGYGYTF.

The sample holds a few counts of this clone. This chain links TRBV7-9 with TRBJ1-1, with D perhaps matching TRBD1 (6 bases). V was cut by 4 bases and J by 1 base, with 13 bases left in between. CDR3 length: 15 residues. In germline, CDR1 is SEHNR, CDR2 FQNEAQ (reference sequence). The chain's CDR3 is CASSSQGGGNTEAFF. The CDR3 DNA sequence: TGTGCCAGCAGCTCACAGGGAGGGGGGAACACTGAAGCTTTCTTT.

The rearrangement uses TRBV5-1 and TRBJ1-5; no firm D call. The CDR3 is made up of 15 amino acids. Germline values: CDR1 SGHRS, CDR2 YFSETQ. V lost 0 bases and J 2 bases, leaving 9 bases between the germline ends. The CDR3 coding sequence is TGCGCCAGCAGCTTGGGAACAGTCGGCAATCAGCCCCAGCATTTT. This translates into CASSLGTVGNQPQHF.

The V gene is TRBV10-1, the J gene TRBJ2-3, with D possibly TRBD2 on 7 matching bases. Germline lookup yields CDR1 WNHNN and CDR2 SYGVQD (reference sequence). This CDR3 spans 13 amino acids. Trimming left V 2 bases short and J 10 bases short, with 13 bases between. The CDR3 bases are TGCGCCAGCAGTGAGGTTCGGCGGGGGCCGCAGTATTTT. It codes for CASSEVRRGPQYF.

DNA of the CDR3: TGTGCCAGCAGTCGGATAGCGGGGGCCCTCTACGAGCAGTACTTC. It yields the protein CASSRIAGALYEQYF. This chain connects TRBV6-5 to TRBJ2-7; 9 nucleotides match TRBD2. Germline trimming cut 5 bases from V and 3 bases from J; bases unmatched to any gene: 8. Germline CDR1 reads MNHEY; CDR2 reads SVGAGI. The CDR3 extends over 15 amino acids.

The V call is TRBV5-4, the J call TRBJ1-1; TRBD1 might be the D (6 bases). In germline, CDR1 is SGHNT, CDR2 YYREEE (reference sequence). The CDR3 is made up of 15 amino acids. Trimming shortened V by 3 bases and J by 3 bases, and 15 bases separated the two germline ends. The chain's CDR3 is CASSSQGMVDTEAFF. The CDR3 nucleotides read TGTGCCAGCAGCTCGCAGGGGATGGTGGACACTGAAGCTTTCTTT.